This record covers a single T cell receptor (beta chain). Its antigen target is currently unknown. Base-call qualities are not available, and no considerably larger clone is one nucleotide away. The entire isolated RNA was reverse transcribed using the High Capacity cDNA Reverse Transcription Kit, and thus expressed TCRB transcripts were sequenced. Naive, central memory and regulatory T cell samples underwent deep immunoSEQ sequencing, averaging roughly 3.5 million total reads per sample. After sorted cells were lysed in RLT buffer, RNA was extracted with DNase-treated RNeasy Micro or Mini kits, with the choice depending on cell number. To prevent cross-contamination, each cell subset was processed individually, whereas patient and healthy donor samples were processed jointly. TCRB sequences were amplified from cDNA with the immunoSEQ multiplex PCR, producing 87-bp fragments spanning the CDR3 region. Sequencing of the amplicons was performed on the Illumina HiSeq platform. For the original study's pipeline: Synthetic template baselines were used to correct PCR bias computationally, reads within Hamming distance 2 were collapsed, and singletons that could not be merged were discarded. Reads were aligned against IMGT to assign V, D and J genes, CDR3 length and insertions or deletions at six rearrangement sites. Within each subset, clonotype counts were normalized to the number of sorted cells before true diversity and Gini coefficients were calculated with the tcR R package. The overlap coefficient, calculated on TCRB nucleotide sequences, was used to measure repertoire sharing. As a proxy for the pre-selection repertoire, out-of-frame TCRB sequences from naive cells were analyzed. Entries here come from immuneACCESS through TCRdb and include only in-frame sequences with V and J called. Some clones fail to appear in such tables; in the studies checked, an unresolved V gene covers under half of the shortfall, and the cause of the remainder is unknown. D and trimming come from the DNA, and the V and J calls and clone size come from that table. Within this sample are 250,000 or so clones, with about a fifth of them counted one time only. Together, the top ten hold 0.025% to 0.035% of the sample.

The data are from a study of beta chain features in type 1 diabetes (dated by TCRdb to the late 2010s). Study-wide context: Patients and healthy donors did not differ in mean age, gender distribution, total cell number or subset yield. Across all samples, some 110,000,000 sorted cells were examined, and cell number per subset correlated strongly with RNA yield. In the study, TCRB repertoires of sorted circulating CD4+ T cell subsets from recently diagnosed type 1 diabetes patients were compared with those of matched healthy donors. Regulatory and stem cell-like memory subsets were isolated from only 8 patients and about eight healthy donors, whereas naive and central memory subsets came from all 30 or so donors.

From each donor, a single peripheral blood sample of about 120 mL on average was drawn into heparinised tubes. A BD FACSAria II was used to sort naive, central memory, regulatory and stem cell-like memory CD4+ T cells with a panel that included CD45RO, CCR7, CD25, CD127, CD95 and CD27. A purity above 95% was achieved for all sorted populations. PBMCs were separated immediately by Lymphoprep density gradient centrifugation and were stained directly, without being cultured. So that batch effects would be minimized, each experiment stained and sorted samples in pairs, pairing one healthy donor with one patient. Results the study describes overall, beyond this receptor: Naive, central memory and regulatory TCRB repertoires appeared to be more similar among patients than among healthy donors. Because cDNA rather than genomic DNA was sequenced, highly expressing activated cells could have been over-represented, although no difference in activation and CD3 levels was found between groups. Shorter templates might have been favored by PCR, but patient and control samples were amplified and corrected together, so both groups would have been affected equally by any skew. A moderate but significant shortening of TCRB CDR3 length was observed in type 1 diabetes patients in all four CD4+ subsets. HLA sub-analyses involved small numbers of individuals, so any influence of HLA type on TCRB rearrangement remained unresolved. At VDJ recombination sites, patients with type 1 diabetes made fewer insertions and deleted more nucleotides, a pattern implying thymic rearrangement abnormalities.

Via the germline V gene (reference sequence), CDR1 is LNHDA and CDR2 SQIVND. CDR3 length: 15 amino acids, cysteine to phenylalanine. The kept DNA is CDR3 alone, 45 bases in frame from the first base. The V and J ends are trimmed by 6 bases and 1 base, leaving 15 bases between them. The chain is made from TRBV19 and TRBJ2-5, with the D gene call left open. This receptor was taken from a woman between 40 and 50 years old with type 1 diabetes. The sequenced sample was naive CD4+ T cells from blood. This specimen's cell subset or site label, interpreted: true naive CD4+ T cells. In nucleotides, the sequence is TGTGCCAGTAGCCTCCTAGGAGCTAGCCAAGAGACCCAGTACTTC. It translates to CASSLLGASQETQYF.